The 26 T cell receptor beta chains below all came from one sample that was sequenced in a study of graft-versus-host responses after intestinal transplantation. Produced via immunoSEQ multiplex PCR; TCRdb's table is partial and in-frame only. The sample carries 12,000 to 15,000 clones, about 30% recorded once. Sequenced here: alloreactive CD4+ T cells from a mixed lymphocyte reaction culture, sampled before intestinal transplant. The subset was: CFSE-low proliferating T cells sorted from roughly 6-day pre-transplant mixed lymphocyte reaction (GvH or HvG direction). The receptors here all came from a human patient who received an intestinal transplant.

This clone was detected only a few times. For the CDR3, the DNA is TGTGCCAGCAGCTCCACAAGCGGGCAGCCCCAGCATTTT. Protein product: CASSSTSGQPQHF. V and J are TRBV11-3 and TRBJ1-5; D is ambiguous. Trimming took 4 bases from V and 7 from J, leaving 11 bases between them. CDR3 size: 13 residues. Germline V gene lookup returns CDR1 SGHNT and CDR2 YENEEA.

This clone was counted only a few times. This sequence joins TRBV28 and TRBJ1-5; D is possibly TRBD1 (5 bases). This CDR3 spans 15 amino acids. V gave up 6 bases and J gave up 1 base, with 13 bases separating them. Germline assignment: CDR1 MDHEN and CDR2 SYDVKM. The CDR3 nucleotides read TGTGCCAGCAGGAAACCAGGGTTGAGCAATCAGCCCCAGCATTTT. Its protein product is CASRKPGLSNQPQHF. The whole variable domain, remainder taken from reference TRBV28 and TRBJ1-5, is DVKVTQSSRYLVKRTGEKVFLECVQDMDHENMFWYRQDPGLGLRLIYFSYDVKMKEKGDIPEGYSVSREKKERFSLILESASTNQTSMYLCASRKPGLSNQPQHFGDGTRLSIL.

This clone was seen only a few times. The chain combines TRBV5-1 with TRBJ2-5; D might be TRBD2 (6 bases). Trimming removed 1 base at V and 5 bases at J, with 12 bases between. Germline V gene sequence: CDR1 SGHRS, CDR2 YFSETQ. This CDR3 spans 14 amino acids. The CDR3 reads CASSLILSGETQYF. The CDR3 DNA sequence: TGCGCCAGCAGCTTGATCTTAAGCGGGGAGACCCAGTACTTC. Based on the CDR3 plus reference TRBV5-1 and TRBJ2-5, the full variable domain is KAGVTQTPRYLIKTRGQQVTLSCSPISGHRSVSWYQQTPGQGLQFLFEYFSETQRNKGNFPGRFSGRQFSNSRSEMNVSTLELGDSALYLCASSLILSGETQYFGPGTRLLVL.

This clone was seen a single time. The chain employs TRBV7-2 and TRBJ1-5; no reliable D call. Trimming removed 2 bases from V and 3 bases from J, with 8 bases in between. CDR1 and CDR2 from the germline V gene are SGHTA and FQGNSA. The CDR3 is 14 amino acids. CDR3 amino acids: CASSLSADNQPQHF. CDR3 sequence (DNA): TGTGCCAGCAGCTTATCTGCAGACAATCAGCCCCAGCATTTT.

Of note for this clone: One end of the junction varies from germline; a read error may be responsible. The chain links TRBV6-6 to TRBJ2-7; D perhaps matches TRBD1 (5 bases). CDR3 size: 14 residues. Germline assignment: CDR1 MNHNY and CDR2 SVGAGI (reference sequence). CDR3: CASSWATDHYGQYF. The DNA for the CDR3 is TGTGCCAGCAGTTGGGCGACAGACCATTACGGGCAGTACTTC.

This clone was found once. V gene TRBV6-6 combines with J gene TRBJ2-3; 9 bases agree with TRBD1. The CDR3 contains 14 residues. After removal of 6 bases from V and 5 bases from J, the junction contained 6 bases not matched to a gene. Germline V CDR1 and CDR2: MNHNY, SVGAGI (reference sequence). CDR3: CASSRGQGGDTQYF. CDR3 DNA sequence: TGTGCCAGCAGCCGGGGACAGGGAGGAGATACGCAGTATTTT.

The gene calls are TRBV6-5 and TRBJ1-1, with D uncertain. The germline V gene has CDR1 MNHEY and CDR2 SVGAGI. The CDR3 totals 13 residues. V lost 0 bases and J lost 3, with 5 bases in between. CDR3 amino acids: CASSYSIYTEAFF. CDR3 bases: TGTGCCAGCAGTTACTCCATCTACACTGAAGCTTTCTTT.

A few counts support this clone. This chain joins TRBV9 and TRBJ1-2; D gene unclear. Trimming pared 0 bases from V and 7 bases from J, leaving 13 bases between. This CDR3 contains 14 residues. Germline CDR1 reads SGDLS; CDR2 reads YYNGEE. The CDR3 region has the DNA TGTGCCAGCAGCGTAGGGCGGGGTTATCGTGGCTACACCTTC. This codes for CASSVGRGYRGYTF.

V gene TRBV29-1 combines with J gene TRBJ2-1; D might be TRBD2 (6 bases). The CDR3 spans 18 residues. Trimming stripped 0 bases from V and 4 bases from J, with 22 bases between. Germline CDR1 is SQVTM and CDR2 is ANQGSEA. The CDR3 DNA reads as TGCAGCGTTGAAGATGCCGCCGGGGGAGTACGCCTTTACAATGAGCAGTTCTTC. Translating gives CSVEDAAGGVRLYNEQFF.

By proportion, this clone is medium-sized. V gene TRBV7-2 combines with J gene TRBJ2-5; TRBD2 matches at 9 bases. The CDR3 spans 14 residues. J lost 4 bases, V lost 5 bases, and 5 bases had no gene match. Germline loops: CDR1 SGHTA, CDR2 FQGNSA. In DNA form, the CDR3 reads TGTGCCAGCAGCATTAGCGGGAGAAGAGAGACCCAGTACTTC. Translated: CASSISGRRETQYF. The variable domain in full, completed from reference TRBV7-2 and TRBJ2-5, reads GAGVSQSPSNKVTEKGKDVELRCDPISGHTALYWYRQSLGQGLEFLIYFQGNSAPDKSGLPSDRFSAERTGGSVSTLTIQRTQQEDSAVYLCASSISGRRETQYFGPGTRLLVL.

The gene calls are TRBV18 and TRBJ2-7; no definite D call. This CDR3 has 15 residues. The germline V gene has CDR1 KGHSH and CDR2 LQKENI. V lost 2 bases to trimming and J lost 0 bases, with 11 bases between them. The DNA for the CDR3 is TGTGCCAGCTCACCAAGTATTGGTAGCTCCTACGAGCAGTACTTC. Translated: CASSPSIGSSYEQYF.

V usage is TRBV6-5 and J usage is TRBJ2-7, with 8 bases aligning to TRBD1. Germline-derived CDR1 and CDR2 are MNHEY and SVGAGI. With V trimmed by 6 bases and J by 3 bases, 7 bases remained unmatched. This CDR3 contains 14 residues. The DNA of the CDR3 is TGTGCCAGCAGAACCGGGGACAGGATCTACGAGCAGTACTTC. It is translated as CASRTGDRIYEQYF.

This clone is termed medium-sized. The V call is TRBV15, the J call TRBJ1-2, with D perhaps TRBD1 (5 bases). Trimming took off 0 bases at V and 1 base at J, with 6 bases between the two ends. This CDR3 contains 14 residues. The V gene's germline CDR1 is LNHNV and CDR2 YYDKDF (reference sequence). CDR3 amino acids: CATSRDRVNYGYTF. In DNA form, the CDR3 reads TGTGCCACCAGCAGAGACAGGGTTAACTATGGCTACACCTTC. Full variable domain (outside the CDR3, taken from reference TRBV15 and TRBJ1-2): DAMVIQNPRYQVTQFGKPVTLSCSQTLNHNVMYWYQQKSSQAPKLLFHYYDKDFNNEADTPDNFQSRRPNTSFCFLDIRSPGLGDTAMYLCATSRDRVNYGYTFGSGTRLTVV.

The rearrangement links TRBV6-5 to TRBJ1-1; a possible D gene is TRBD1 (6 bases). V was trimmed by 8 bases and J by 0 bases, leaving 10 bases between them. The V gene's germline CDR1 is MNHEY and CDR2 SVGAGI. The CDR3 covers 13 residues. The CDR3, as DNA: TGTGCCAGCCGGAAGGGGGTGAACACTGAAGCTTTCTTT. This gives the protein CASRKGVNTEAFF.

The J gene is TRBJ2-2, the V gene TRBV7-8; D remains unclear. Trimming took 6 bases from V and 1 from J, leaving 12 bases between them. Germline CDR1 SGHVS, CDR2 FQNEAQ. The CDR3 spans 15 residues. The CDR3 sequence: CASSFLSLNTGELFF. CDR3 nucleotides: TGTGCCAGCAGTTTCTTATCCTTGAACACCGGGGAGCTGTTTTTT.

V and J are TRBV7-9 and TRBJ1-1, with 10 bases that match TRBD1. CDR3 length: 14 residues. In germline, CDR1 is SEHNR, CDR2 FQNEAQ (reference sequence). The trim removed 3 bases at V and 6 bases at J, leaving 4 bases unmatched. CDR3 sequence (DNA): TGTGCCAGCAGCTTCGGACAGGGGGGCCCTGAAGCTTTCTTT. Its translation: CASSFGQGGPEAFF.

The chain joins TRBV28 to TRBJ2-1; D assignment may be TRBD1 or TRBD2 (6 bases each). The V end lost 1 base, the J end lost 15 bases, and 10 bases lay between the germline ends. This CDR3 has 11 amino acids. The germline gives CDR1 MDHEN, CDR2 SYDVKM. The CDR3 loop is CASSLSRGLFF. The DNA for the CDR3 is TGTGCCAGCAGTTTATCCAGGGGACTGTTCTTC.

The V gene is TRBV6-1, the J gene TRBJ2-3; D perhaps matches TRBD2 (5 bases). V lost 0 bases, J lost 0 bases, and 7 bases lay in between. This CDR3 has 15 residues. Looked up from germline, CDR1 is MNHNS and CDR2 is SASEGT. In DNA, the CDR3 is TGTGCCAGCAGTGAAGCGAGGGTTAGCACAGATACGCAGTATTTT. This sequence encodes CASSEARVSTDTQYF.

The chain carries TRBV14 and TRBJ2-1; TRBD2 agrees at 8 bases. Germline assignment: CDR1 SGHDN and CDR2 FVKESK. With 2 bases clipped from V and 2 bases from J, the junction kept 2 bases outside the gene matches. The CDR3 length is 15 residues. The CDR3 is CASSQLAGPYNEQFF. Here the CDR3 DNA reads TGTGCCAGCAGCCAACTAGCGGGTCCCTACAATGAGCAGTTCTTC.

The genes are TRBV19 and TRBJ2-2; D is perhaps TRBD1 (5 bases). V gave up 5 bases and J gave up 1 base, with 14 bases separating them. CDR3 size: 16 residues. Germline V lookup: CDR1 LNHDA, CDR2 SQIVND (reference sequence). CDR3 bases: TGTGCCAGTAGTTTCAGGGTTCTGGGGAACACCGGGGAGCTGTTTTTT. The encoded protein is CASSFRVLGNTGELFF. Full variable domain (missing parts from reference TRBV19 and TRBJ2-2): DGGITQSPKYLFRKEGQNVTLSCEQNLNHDAMYWYRQDPGQGLRLIYYSQIVNDFQKGDIAEGYSVSREKKESFPLTVTSAQKNPTAFYLCASSFRVLGNTGELFFGEGSRLTVL.

This clone was observed a handful of times. The chain combines TRBV7-8 with TRBJ2-3; TRBD2 might be the D (5 bases). V lost 2 bases to trimming and J lost 2 bases, with 11 bases between them. CDR3 length equals 15 residues. From germline, CDR1 is SGHVS and CDR2 FQNEAQ. In DNA form, the CDR3 reads TGTGCCAGCAGCTTAAGTGGTAGCGCCACAGATACGCAGTATTTT. Translation gives CASSLSGSATDTQYF. Complete variable domain (other parts from reference TRBV7-8 and TRBJ2-3): GAGVSQSPRYKVAKRGQDVALRCDPISGHVSLFWYQQALGQGPEFLTYFQNEAQLDKSGLPSDRFFAERPEGSVSTLKIQRTQQEDSAVYLCASSLSGSATDTQYFGPGTRLTVL.

The gene calls are TRBV6-8 and TRBJ2-7; no reliable D call. Germline V gene data show CDR1 as MNHGY and CDR2 as SAAAGT. The CDR3 is 14 residues long. V was shortened by 6 bases and J by 7 bases, with 19 bases between the two germline ends. The chain's CDR3 is CASRGRTGSFEQYF. The CDR3 coding sequence is TGTGCCAGCAGAGGACGGACGGGTAGCTTTGAGCAGTACTTC.

This clone was detected only once. The V call is TRBV28, the J call TRBJ2-7; 7 nucleotides match TRBD2. After removal of 6 bases from V and 6 bases from J, the junction contained 11 bases not matched to a gene. The CDR3 runs to 14 residues. Germline V gene data show CDR1 as MDHEN and CDR2 as SYDVKM. CDR3 DNA sequence: TGTGCCAGCAGACCGAGCGGGATGGGTGGCGAGCAGTACTTC. The encoded protein is CASRPSGMGGEQYF. Supplemented by reference TRBV28 and TRBJ2-7, the full variable domain reads DVKVTQSSRYLVKRTGEKVFLECVQDMDHENMFWYRQDPGLGLRLIYFSYDVKMKEKGDIPEGYSVSREKKERFSLILESASTNQTSMYLCASRPSGMGGEQYFGPGTRLTVT.

This clone has more than one count but fewer than ten. The chain joins TRBV27 to TRBJ2-7, with unresolved D. V gave up 2 bases and J gave up 0 bases, with 14 bases separating them. Germline lookup yields CDR1 MNHEY and CDR2 SMNVEV (reference sequence). The CDR3 is 16 residues long. The CDR3 protein is CASSLRVSLTSYEQYF. The CDR3 DNA reads TGTGCCAGCAGTTTAAGAGTTAGCTTGACCTCCTACGAGCAGTACTTC.

This clone was counted only a few times. The gene calls are TRBV29-1 and TRBJ2-3; 8 nucleotides agree with TRBD1. The germline gives CDR1 SQVTM, CDR2 ANQGSEA. The CDR3 totals 13 residues. With V trimmed by 6 bases and J by 1 base, 3 bases remained unmatched. For the CDR3, the DNA is TGCAGCGTGCCGGGACAGGGCACAGATACGCAGTATTTT. Its translation: CSVPGQGTDTQYF.

V is TRBV7-2 and J is TRBJ2-1; a weak D match, TRBD2 (7 bases). The V and J ends lost 5 bases and 4 bases respectively, with 18 bases between them. The CDR3 loop spans 16 amino acids. Germline loops: CDR1 SGHTA, CDR2 FQGNSA. The CDR3 region is CASSAQGSGTYNEQFF. The CDR3 coding sequence is TGTGCCAGCAGCGCTCAAGGGAGCGGGACATACAATGAGCAGTTCTTC. Using reference TRBV7-2 and TRBJ2-1 for the parts outside the CDR3, the full variable domain is GAGVSQSPSNKVTEKGKDVELRCDPISGHTALYWYRQSLGQGLEFLIYFQGNSAPDKSGLPSDRFSAERTGGSVSTLTIQRTQQEDSAVYLCASSAQGSGTYNEQFFGPGTRLTVL.